The 24 T cell receptor beta chains presented below share a single source sample, sequenced in a study of cytomegalovirus exposure and HLA in healthy donors. The PCR used 60 Vbeta and 13 Jbeta primers. Libraries were prepared by immunoSEQ multiplex PCR; TCRdb keeps only in-frame clonotypes and omits some of them. This table has 110,000 to 150,000 clones, around 72% appearing once. Input material: PBMCs. Every receptor here comes from a man aged 35 to 55 in good health and CMV-seronegative.

The CDR3 DNA sequence: TGTGCCAGCAGCTTAACAGGGAGCCTTGAAGCTTTCTTT. It is translated as CASSLTGSLEAFF. The genes are TRBV7-2 and TRBJ1-1; D possibly corresponds to TRBD1 (6 bases). The CDR3 runs 13 residues. Trimming left V 2 bases short and J 7 bases short, with 11 bases between. Germline loops: CDR1 SGHTA, CDR2 FQGNSA.

The CDR3 is CASSSTLGANTEAFF. As DNA, the CDR3 is TGTGCCAGCAGTTCTACTTTGGGGGCAAACACTGAAGCTTTCTTT. The chain recombines TRBV28 with TRBJ1-1, with D tentatively TRBD1 (6 bases). Trimming removed 4 bases at V and 2 bases at J, with 14 bases between. CDR1 and CDR2 (germline): MDHEN, SYDVKM. The CDR3 covers 15 residues. Supplemented by reference TRBV28 and TRBJ1-1, the full variable domain reads DVKVTQSSRYLVKRTGEKVFLECVQDMDHENMFWYRQDPGLGLRLIYFSYDVKMKEKGDIPEGYSVSREKKERFSLILESASTNQTSMYLCASSSTLGANTEAFFGQGTRLTVV.

V usage is TRBV7-2 and J usage is TRBJ2-7; 15 bases fit TRBD2. The germline V gene has CDR1 SGHTA and CDR2 FQGNSA. J lost 4 bases, V lost 7 bases, and 2 bases had no gene match. The CDR3 covers 14 residues. In DNA, the CDR3 is TGTGCCAGCACCGGGACTAGCGGGAGGTACGAGCAGTACTTC. Amino acid sequence: CASTGTSGRYEQYF.

The chain recombines TRBV10-3 with TRBJ2-1; D possibly corresponds to TRBD1 (6 bases). Trimming left V 3 bases short and J 4 bases short, with 22 bases between. This CDR3 comprises 18 residues. Germline CDR1 and CDR2: ENHRY and SYGVKD. The CDR3 DNA reads TGTGCCATCAGTGACATCGGGATGGATACAGGGAGATACAATGAGCAGTTCTTC. Amino acid sequence: CAISDIGMDTGRYNEQFF.

The V gene is TRBV11-3, the J gene TRBJ2-1; possibly TRBD1 for D (5 bases). This CDR3 region has 15 residues. V lost 3 bases and J 4 bases, leaving 13 bases between the germline ends. CDR1 SGHNT and CDR2 YENEEA come from the germline V gene. The CDR3 DNA reads TGTGCCAGCAGCTTTGAAGGGGAAGCATACAATGAGCAGTTCTTC. This encodes CASSFEGEAYNEQFF.

This clone was detected only a few times. The gene calls are TRBV4-3 and TRBJ2-7; a possible D gene is TRBD1 (5 bases). Between the trimmed V and J ends, which lost 0 bases and 5 bases, there was a span of 14 bases. The CDR3 runs 15 residues. Looked up from germline, CDR1 is LGHNA and CDR2 is YSLEER. The CDR3 loop reads CASSQEHDRDNEQYF. The CDR3, as DNA: TGCGCCAGCAGCCAAGAACATGACAGAGACAACGAGCAGTACTTC.

The V call is TRBV21-1, the J call TRBJ2-7; TRBD2 reflects the table's D call only, with no check against the DNA. TRBV21-1 is an annotated pseudogene. This CDR3 has 14 amino acids. The CDR3 loop is CASPGGKGNYEQYF. The CDR3 DNA follows: TGTGCCAGTCCCGGAGGGAAGGGAAACTACGAGCAGTACTTC.

J is TRBJ2-2 and V is TRBV10-3; possibly TRBD2 for D (5 bases). CDR1 is ENHRY and CDR2 is SYGVKD in the germline V gene. V lost 10 bases and J lost 8, with 20 bases in between. CDR3 length equals 14 residues. The CDR3 DNA is TGTGCCACCGCCCCGGGGAGTGGTATAGGGGAGCTGTTTTTT. It translates to CATAPGSGIGELFF.

V is TRBV10-1 and J is TRBJ2-7, with D uncertain. Germline lookup yields CDR1 WNHNN and CDR2 SYGVQD (reference sequence). This CDR3 spans 14 amino acids. The ends were cut back, 5 bases at V and 3 bases at J, with 14 bases in the middle. CDR3 nucleotides: TGCGCCAGCAGTCGAGGCAAGCTTGACTACGAGCAGTACTTC. It encodes CASSRGKLDYEQYF.

The V call is TRBV18, the J call TRBJ2-6; 7 bases align to TRBD1. The germline CDR1 and CDR2 sequences are KGHSH and LQKENI. CDR3 size: 17 residues. Unmatched junction bases numbered 10, after V lost 4 bases and J lost 4 bases. The CDR3 bases are TGTGCCAGCTCACAAGACAGGGTGGGTCAGGGGGCCAACGTCCTGACTTTC. Amino acids: CASSQDRVGQGANVLTF.

This rearrangement joins TRBV14 to TRBJ2-1; D is ambiguous. With 5 bases removed from V and 4 bases from J, the gap between germline ends came to 9 bases. Looked up from germline, CDR1 is SGHDN and CDR2 is FVKESK. The CDR3 sequence is 13 residues long. Here the CDR3 DNA reads TGTGCCAGCAGCTATTGGAGTTACAATGAGCAGTTCTTC. This translates into CASSYWSYNEQFF. Filled out from reference TRBV14 and TRBJ2-1, the complete variable domain reads EAGVTQFPSHSVIEKGQTVTLRCDPISGHDNLYWYRRVMGKEIKFLLHFVKESKQDESGMPNNRFLAERTGGTYSTLKVQPAELEDSGVYFCASSYWSYNEQFFGPGTRLTVL.

This chain joins TRBV19 and TRBJ2-2; TRBD1 matches 9 bases. The CDR3 sequence is 14 residues long. Germline V lookup: CDR1 LNHDA, CDR2 SQIVND (reference sequence). J was trimmed by 2 bases and V by 8 bases; bases with no gene match: 3. CDR3 sequence (DNA): TGTGCCAGTCGACAGGGGGTAAACACCGGGGAGCTGTTTTTT. Amino acids: CASRQGVNTGELFF.

This clone came up a few times. This chain joins TRBV7-6 and TRBJ2-7; 9 bases agree with TRBD1. Germline CDR1 and CDR2: SGHVS and FNYEAQ. J was trimmed by 7 bases and V by 4 bases; bases with no gene match: 11. This CDR3 is built from 15 residues. CDR3 loop: CASSSGTGPAGEQYF. CDR3 bases: TGTGCCAGCAGCTCCGGGACAGGGCCCGCGGGGGAGCAGTACTTC.

The chain recombines TRBV2 with TRBJ2-5; D is unclear. Trimming pared 6 bases from V and 5 bases from J, leaving 10 bases between. This CDR3 spans 12 amino acids. Germline values: CDR1 SNHLY, CDR2 FYNNEI. CDR3 protein: CASSPVAETQYF. In DNA form, the CDR3 reads TGTGCCAGCAGCCCGGTTGCGGAGACCCAGTACTTC.

The J gene is TRBJ2-5, the V gene TRBV6-5, with D possibly TRBD2 on 6 matching bases. With 2 bases removed from V and 5 bases from J, the gap between germline ends came to 15 bases. The CDR3 totals 15 residues. From germline, CDR1 is MNHEY and CDR2 SVGAGI. The CDR3 DNA is TGTGCCAGCAGTTACAGAACGGAGGGATTGGAGACCCAGTACTTC. Its protein product is CASSYRTEGLETQYF.

The V and J genes are TRBV2 and TRBJ2-2, with a possible D match to TRBD2 (6 bases). The CDR3 is 14 residues long. The V and J ends lost 7 bases and 1 base respectively, with 10 bases between them. CDR1 is SNHLY, CDR2 FYNNEI, per germline. The CDR3 sequence: CASTGLRNTGELFF. The CDR3 coding sequence is TGTGCCAGCACGGGACTCAGGAACACCGGGGAGCTGTTTTTT.

This clone showed up just once. V and J are TRBV5-1 and TRBJ2-7; D unclear. V was cut by 4 bases and J by 2 bases, with 13 bases left in between. The CDR3 runs to 14 residues. Germline V lookup: CDR1 SGHRS, CDR2 YFSETQ. CDR3 loop: CASSQMPDTYEQYF. CDR3 sequence (DNA): TGCGCCAGCAGCCAAATGCCAGACACCTACGAGCAGTACTTC. Together with reference TRBV5-1 and TRBJ2-7, the CDR3 gives the full variable domain: KAGVTQTPRYLIKTRGQQVTLSCSPISGHRSVSWYQQTPGQGLQFLFEYFSETQRNKGNFPGRFSGRQFSNSRSEMNVSTLELGDSALYLCASSQMPDTYEQYFGPGTRLTVT.

The CDR3: CASSLNREDPWNTEAFF. The CDR3 DNA reads as TGTGCCAGCAGTTTAAACAGGGAAGATCCGTGGAACACTGAAGCTTTCTTT. The chain couples TRBV27 to TRBJ1-1; maybe TRBD1 (6 bases). CDR3 length: 17 residues. V lost 2 bases and J lost 1, with 17 bases in between. The germline V gene encodes CDR1 MNHEY and CDR2 SMNVEV (reference sequence).

The gene calls are TRBV7-6 and TRBJ1-5; D is uncertain. Germline CDR1 is SGHVS and CDR2 is FNYEAQ. Trimming took 6 bases from V and 2 from J, leaving 17 bases between them. The CDR3 totals 16 residues. CDR3 bases: TGTGCCAGCAGTCCGGGTGGAGGGTTCGGCAATCAGCCCCAGCATTTT. It yields the protein CASSPGGGFGNQPQHF.

The chain links TRBV11-3 to TRBJ2-7; unclear D gene. Trimming took 3 bases from V and 2 from J, leaving 11 bases between them. This CDR3 has 14 residues. CDR1 SGHNT and CDR2 YENEEA come from the germline V gene. The CDR3 coding sequence is TGTGCCAGCAGCTTGGGCCCAGGCCCCTACGAGCAGTACTTC. Its protein is CASSLGPGPYEQYF.

The chain combines TRBV5-1 with TRBJ2-5; D may be TRBD2 (6 bases). V lost 0 bases and J 5 bases, leaving 20 bases between the germline ends. The CDR3 loop spans 17 amino acids. From germline, CDR1 is SGHRS and CDR2 YFSETQ. The CDR3 here is CASSLGVLNGGVETQYF. Here the CDR3 DNA reads TGCGCCAGCAGCTTGGGGGTTCTAAACGGAGGGGTGGAGACCCAGTACTTC.

This clone came up a few times. In nucleotides, the CDR3 is TGTGCCAGCAGTCACAACAGGGGGCGGACCGGGGAGCTGTTTTTT. Protein: CASSHNRGRTGELFF. The chain uses TRBV6-5 and TRBJ2-2, with TRBD1 matching 9 bases. After removal of 5 bases from V and 5 bases from J, the junction contained 6 bases not matched to a gene. The CDR3 extends over 15 amino acids. CDR1 MNHEY and CDR2 SVGAGI come from the germline V gene.

Comments on this clone: At the DNA level, this CDR3 is encoded by other sequences in the same sample as well. The rearrangement uses TRBV6-5 and TRBJ1-2; no definite D call. CDR3 size: 14 residues. V lost 0 bases, J lost 5 bases, and 10 bases lay in between. CDR1 is MNHEY, CDR2 SVGAGI, per germline. The CDR3 spells CASSYSGTVYGYTF. CDR3 bases: TGTGCCAGCAGTTACTCCGGTACGGTGTATGGCTACACCTTC.

CDR3 amino acids: CASGARTGLGGEAFF. The DNA of the CDR3 is TGTGCCAGCGGAGCTCGGACAGGCCTCGGGGGTGAAGCTTTCTTT. The chain carries TRBV2 and TRBJ1-1; 7 nucleotides line up with TRBD1. Trimming took 8 bases from V and 7 from J; bases not matched to a gene: 16. The CDR3 has 15 amino acids. Germline values: CDR1 SNHLY, CDR2 FYNNEI.